A single sample gave rise to the 4 T cell receptor beta chains below, sequenced in a study of a mutant IDH1 vaccine in newly diagnosed glioma. The data were produced by immunoSEQ multiplex PCR, yet TCRdb's version contains in-frame clones alone and is incomplete. The sample has some 87,000 clones, about 80% seen once. Time point here: baseline, week 1 (first vaccination visit). Treatment reported: pre-vaccination baseline after standard-of-care therapy. The source material was PBMCs, sampled from a glioma patient treated with radiotherapy, temozolomide or both. The receptors were sampled from a man aged 35 to 55 with glioma.

This clone was counted a single time. The chain recombines TRBV4-2 with TRBJ1-5; D may be TRBD1 (5 bases). The CDR3 consists of 14 residues. Trimming pared 0 bases from V and 11 bases from J, leaving 14 bases between. Germline CDR1 LGHNA, CDR2 YNFKEQ. The DNA for the CDR3 is TGTGCCAGCAGCCAAGAATTGGGGGTCCAGGCCCAGCATTTT. This encodes CASSQELGVQAQHF.

V and J are TRBV18 and TRBJ1-2; 7 nucleotides align to TRBD1. The CDR3 is made up of 14 amino acids. J was trimmed by 2 bases and V by 3 bases; bases with no gene match: 3. Looked up from germline, CDR1 is KGHSH and CDR2 is LQKENI. The CDR3 region is CASSPTGDNYGYTF. CDR3 sequence (DNA): TGTGCCAGCTCACCTACAGGGGACAACTATGGCTACACCTTC.

This CDR3 reads CASGQGSHEQYF. In DNA form, the CDR3 reads TGTGCCAGCGGACAGGGGTCCCACGAGCAGTACTTC. This chain connects TRBV13 to TRBJ2-7; 9 nucleotides match TRBD1. CDR3 length equals 12 residues. J lost 5 bases, V lost 8 bases, and 4 bases had no gene match. Germline V gene sequence: CDR1 PRHDT, CDR2 FYEKMQ (reference sequence).

This chain joins TRBV19 and TRBJ2-3, with D unclear. V lost 3 bases and J 3 bases, leaving 7 bases between the germline ends. There are 13 residues in the CDR3. Germline CDR1 LNHDA, CDR2 SQIVND (reference sequence). Here the CDR3 DNA reads TGTGCCAGTAGTATGGGTTATACAGATACGCAGTATTTT. Protein sequence: CASSMGYTDTQYF.